This T cell receptor (beta chain) appears in the sequencing data of a study of blood T cell repertoires in COVID-19. Across about two dozen US areas, participants ranged in age from about 18 to 100 years. Each recovered donor of Cohort 3 presented with two negative PCRs, clearance, or symptom resolution. Using immunoSEQ multiplex PCR, the repertoire was profiled, and TCRdb retains in-frame clones only, with some absent. Of around 260,000 clones listed, around 85% are singletons. The sequencing input was PBMCs or T cells enriched from blood (not recorded which). The clonotype was recovered from a woman aged 25 to 45 who had recovered from COVID-19.

The CDR3, as DNA: TGTGCCAGCAGCGGTAGCGGGAGGGCCGCCGGGGAGCTGTTTTTT. Amino acids: CASSGSGRAAGELFF. The V gene is TRBV7-9, the J gene TRBJ2-2, with 11 bases matching TRBD2. V shed 5 bases and J 6 bases; nucleotides not matched to a gene: 5. Germline V gene lookup returns CDR1 SEHNR and CDR2 FQNEAQ (reference sequence). This CDR3 has 15 amino acids.